These T cell receptor beta chains were read from a single sample in a study of blood T cell repertoires in COVID-19. TCRdb's copy holds only in-frame clones and misses some; the assay was immunoSEQ multiplex PCR. Found here are around 150,000 clones, 85% of them singletons; the top ten hold over 3%. The sample consisted of peripheral blood. These receptors were obtained from a human donor with acute or convalescent COVID-19. The donor label of this sample is uncertain. Both conserved end residues are part of each CDR3. The D gene is left open where the match is weak.

d_call,v_call,cdr3_aa
NA,TRBV4-2,CASSQVWGGETQYF
NA,TRBV7-2,CASSLQGTGYEQYF
NA,TRBV19,CASSRNRNNEKLFF
TRBD1,TRBV27,CASSLRRGTGGVNQPQHF
TRBD1,TRBV28,CASSSPKEQGASYGYTF
NA,TRBV30,CAWSSGGVRGGQPQHF
TRBD1,TRBV24-1,CATSALGTGGSYNEQFF
NA,TRBV6-5,CASRYPGGVEAFF
NA,TRBV6-1,CASSEALTGAKNIQYF
NA,TRBV12-5,CASGLVLETAGATNTGELFF
TRBD1,TRBV19,CASSMGQLNTEAFF
NA,TRBV20-1,CSVVGNNEQFF